This TCR beta chain came from a study of T-cell reconstitution after alpha-beta-depleted transplantation in children. Preparation of the TCRbeta library was carried out with unique molecular identifiers. TCRdb re-called the PCR reads with MiXCR, one entry per CDR3 protein. The repertoire holds 500,000 to 600,000 distinct CDR3 sequences, about a sixth seen once, with 3.3% in the top ten. This clonotype was seen a handful of times. The receptor was isolated from a human donor who donated a stem cell graft to a child with acute lymphoblastic leukemia. The sequenced sample was PBMCs from the stem cell graft donor, obtained from the stem cell graft.

CDR3: CASRREPGLAYEQYF. The CDR3 bases are TGTGCCAGCAGGAGGGAGCCGGGCCTCGCCTACGAGCAGTACTTC. The chain employs TRBV2 and TRBJ2-7, with a weak D call TRBD2 (5 bases). V was shortened by 6 bases and J by 2 bases, with 17 bases between the two germline ends. The CDR3 runs 15 residues. Germline CDR1 reads SNHLY; CDR2 reads FYNNEI.